This T cell receptor beta chain comes out of a study of blood T cell repertoires in COVID-19. The wider study: The study drew acute and convalescent COVID-19 samples from the United States, Italy and Spain.

Per the original data handling: Amplification of reference gene primers provided the estimated nucleated cell counts. Libraries were prepared by immunoSEQ multiplex PCR; TCRdb keeps only in-frame clonotypes and omits some of them. That table is the source of V, J and clone size, and D and trimming were worked out from the DNA. The repertoire has 25,000 to 35,000 clones, about 88% of them found once; the top ten carry 9.5% to 15%. V shed 2 bases and J shed 0 bases, with 11 bases lying between them. Germline assignment: CDR1 SEHNR and CDR2 FQNEAQ (reference sequence). The CDR3 is made up of 16 amino acids.

The rearrangement links TRBV7-9 to TRBJ2-4; perhaps TRBD2 as D (6 bases). Sequencing was performed on peripheral blood. The receptor was derived from a human donor in a cohort sampled during active COVID-19. The donor label of this sample is uncertain. The CDR3 coding sequence is TGTGCCAGCAGCTTACCCCGAGCGGGAGCCAAAAACATTCAGTACTTC. Protein sequence: CASSLPRAGAKNIQYF.